The clone carrying this T cell receptor (beta chain) is a singleton in its sample. The antigen is unknown. The junction had 5 bases not matched to a gene; V was cut back by 5 bases and J by 6 bases. CDR3 size: 13 residues. CDR1 SEHNR and CDR2 FQNEAQ come from the germline V gene (reference sequence). The data derive from a study of T cell responses to AZD1222 COVID-19 vaccine. Study observations and caveats: Donors were mostly white British, more females; clonal diversity possibly underestimated.

The protocol was immunoSEQ multiplex PCR, while the TCRdb copy is restricted to in-frame clones and leaves out a portion. The table shows 130,000 or so clones, with around nine tenths occurring only once. The sample consisted of peripheral blood, taken on day 0 of AZD1222 vaccination. The chain uses TRBV7-9 and TRBJ2-7, with 9 positions matching TRBD1. The TCR originated in an adult in good health. CDR3 in amino acids: CASSEGQGGEQYF. DNA for the CDR3: TGTGCCAGCAGCGAGGGACAGGGCGGCGAGCAGTACTTC.